Listed here are 27 T cell receptor beta chains from one sample, sequenced in a study of blood T cell repertoires in COVID-19 (TCRdb year 2020). Library preparation employed the immunoSEQ multiplex PCR assay. TCRdb's version of the immuneACCESS table is confined to in-frame rearrangements and falls short of the full clone set. An unresolved V gene accounts for under half of the shortfall where checked; the remainder is of unknown origin. Recorded for this sample are about 150,000 clones; about nine tenths of them occurred a single time. 6% to 7% of the sample lies in the top ten. The source material was peripheral blood. These receptors were collected from an elderly man with acute or convalescent COVID-19.

The V gene is TRBV7-2, the J gene TRBJ2-2; D not resolved. Germline loops: CDR1 SGHTA, CDR2 FQGNSA. The CDR3 has 14 residues. V lost 1 base and J lost 1, with 4 bases in between. The DNA for the CDR3 is TGTGCCAGCAGCTTAGACAAGAACACCGGGGAGCTGTTTTTT. It yields the protein CASSLDKNTGELFF.

V gene TRBV11-2 combines with J gene TRBJ1-1, with D uncertain. Germline V gene lookup returns CDR1 SGHAT and CDR2 FQNNGV. This CDR3 has 12 amino acids. The V gene lost 4 bases and the J gene lost 5 bases, with 8 bases spanning the gap. The CDR3 coding sequence is TGTGCCAGCAGCTCGGGAGGAACTGAAGCTTTCTTT. This translates into CASSSGGTEAFF.

Concerning this clone: The junction departs from germline at one end; a sequencing error may be responsible. The chain recombines TRBV7-7 with TRBJ2-2; D not certain. The CDR3 has 15 amino acids. Looked up from germline, CDR1 is SSHAT and CDR2 is FNYEAQ (reference sequence). The CDR3 is CASSFGSPGTGELFF. CDR3 in DNA: TGTGCTAGCAGCTTTGGGTCACCGGGTACCGGGGAGCTGTTTTTT.

The rearrangement joins TRBV30 to TRBJ1-1; D is possibly TRBD1 (6 bases). The CDR3 has 13 amino acids. The V gene's germline CDR1 is GTSNPN and CDR2 SVGIG (reference sequence). With 4 bases removed from V and 4 bases from J, the gap between germline ends came to 13 bases. The CDR3 protein is CAWNAGASTEAFF. CDR3 bases: TGTGCCTGGAATGCGGGGGCAAGCACTGAAGCTTTCTTT.

Points on this clone: Other DNA variants within this sample encode the same CDR3. V gene TRBV28 combines with J gene TRBJ2-7; 11 bases agree with TRBD1. The CDR3 has 15 amino acids. CDR1 and CDR2 (germline): MDHEN, SYDVKM. The trim removed 6 bases at V and 4 bases at J, leaving 8 bases unmatched. The CDR3: CASSSGTGGLYEQYF. CDR3 in DNA: TGTGCCAGCAGCTCCGGGACAGGGGGTCTTTACGAGCAGTACTTC.

CDR3 bases: TGTGCCAGCACCCCTTGGGGGGGGTATCAGCCCCAGCATTTT. Protein: CASTPWGGYQPQHF. The V gene is TRBV27, the J gene TRBJ1-5; D might be TRBD1 (5 bases). The CDR3 is made up of 14 amino acids. Germline CDR1 reads MNHEY; CDR2 reads SMNVEV (reference sequence). V was trimmed by 7 bases and J by 5 bases, leaving 15 bases between them.

This chain joins TRBV28 and TRBJ1-2; a weak D match, TRBD1 (6 bases). V lost 11 bases to trimming and J lost 0 bases, with 10 bases between them. In germline, CDR1 is MDHEN, CDR2 SYDVKM. CDR3 length equals 12 residues. CDR3 protein: CAGQGTNYGYTF. CDR3 DNA sequence: TGTGCCGGCCAGGGGACTAACTATGGCTACACCTTC.

J is TRBJ2-7 and V is TRBV28; possible D gene TRBD2, 6 bases. V lost 7 bases, J lost 4 bases, and 32 bases lay in between. The germline V gene encodes CDR1 MDHEN and CDR2 SYDVKM. This CDR3 is built from 19 residues. CDR3 loop: CASTTFGGSFISVPYEQYF. In DNA, the CDR3 is TGTGCCAGCACCACATTCGGGGGTTCCTTTATATCAGTCCCTTACGAGCAGTACTTC.

Written as DNA, the CDR3 is TGTGCCAGCAGTGTAACAGGGGGCACTTTGGTTGGCTACACCTTC. The encoded protein is CASSVTGGTLVGYTF. The chain links TRBV25-1 to TRBJ1-2, with 9 bases fitting TRBD1. Germline values: CDR1 MGHDK, CDR2 SYGVNS. The CDR3 consists of 15 residues. The J segment lost 7 bases and the V segment lost 4 bases, leaving 10 bases of the junction unmatched.

In this sample, this clone turned up a few times. V is TRBV7-9 and J is TRBJ2-6; 7 bases are a match to TRBD2. Looked up from germline, CDR1 is SEHNR and CDR2 is FQNEAQ (reference sequence). The CDR3 has 16 residues. The trim removed 5 bases at V and 5 bases at J, leaving 9 bases unmatched. CDR3: CASSKPGLSRANVLTF. The CDR3, as DNA: TGTGCCAGCAGCAAACCGGGACTAAGTAGGGCCAACGTCCTGACTTTC.

The chain couples TRBV15 to TRBJ2-1, with 7 bases lining up with TRBD2. The CDR3 covers 14 residues. In germline, CDR1 is LNHNV, CDR2 YYDKDF (reference sequence). Trimming removed 1 base from V and 10 bases from J; junction bases left unmatched: 7. The CDR3 DNA follows: TGTGCCACCAGCAGAGGGGGGGGAGGAGACGAGCAGTTCTTC. It is translated as CATSRGGGGDEQFF.

This sequence joins TRBV2 and TRBJ2-1, with TRBD2 identical over 10 bases. Germline CDR1 and CDR2: SNHLY and FYNNEI. V trimming: 4 bases; J trimming: 8 bases; junction bases outside the gene matches: 8. The CDR3 length is 15 residues. The CDR3 region is CASSARAGGPYEQFF. The CDR3 region has the DNA TGTGCCAGCAGTGCGAGAGCGGGAGGGCCCTATGAGCAGTTCTTC. Full variable domain (outside the CDR3, taken from reference TRBV2 and TRBJ2-1): EPEVTQTPSHQVTQMGQEVILRCVPISNHLYFYWYRQILGQKVEFLVSFYNNEISEKSEIFDDQFSVERPDGSNFTLKIRSTKLEDSAMYFCASSARAGGPYEQFFGPGTRLTVL.

The rearrangement uses TRBV9 and TRBJ1-4; 9 positions agree with TRBD1. V was clipped by 3 bases and J by 4 bases; unmatched bases: 4. CDR3 size: 15 residues. Germline CDR1 SGDLS, CDR2 YYNGEE. CDR3 in amino acids: CASSAGQGHNEKLFF. For the CDR3, the DNA is TGTGCCAGCAGCGCGGGACAGGGTCATAATGAAAAACTGTTTTTT.

J is TRBJ2-7 and V is TRBV19, with D possibly being TRBD1 (5 bases). This CDR3 is 14 amino acids long. Per germline, CDR1 LNHDA and CDR2 SQIVND (reference sequence). V was shortened by 3 bases and J by 0 bases, with 9 bases between the two germline ends. The CDR3, as DNA: TGTGCCAGTAGTATGACAGTAGCCTCCTACGAGCAGTACTTC. Amino acid sequence: CASSMTVASYEQYF.

V and J are TRBV25-1 and TRBJ1-1; TRBD1 agrees at 8 bases. The CDR3 has 13 amino acids. The V gene's germline CDR1 is MGHDK and CDR2 SYGVNS. The trim removed 4 bases at V and 5 bases at J, leaving 3 bases unmatched. Here the CDR3 DNA reads TGTGCCAGCAGTGGACAGGGGTTGACTGAAGCTTTCTTT. This encodes CASSGQGLTEAFF.

This clone has a handful of counts. The rearrangement joins TRBV7-9 to TRBJ2-3; weak D call: TRBD2 (5 bases). V lost 6 bases and J lost 4, with 11 bases in between. This CDR3 region has 13 residues. Germline CDR1 is SEHNR and CDR2 is FQNEAQ (reference sequence). The CDR3 bases are TGTGCCAGCAGTATAGGACTCGCAGATACGCAGTATTTT. Translation gives CASSIGLADTQYF.

The chain recombines TRBV7-9 with TRBJ1-2; 7 bases line up with TRBD1. Per germline, CDR1 SEHNR and CDR2 FQNEAQ (reference sequence). This CDR3 contains 16 residues. J lost 0 bases, V lost 4 bases, and 8 bases had no gene match. CDR3 in DNA: TGTGCCAGCAGCTCGCCCCGTACAGGGGCTAACTATGGCTACACCTTC. Its protein product is CASSSPRTGANYGYTF.

The chain uses TRBV28 and TRBJ2-2; 9 bases are shared with TRBD2. Germline CDR1 MDHEN, CDR2 SYDVKM. This CDR3 comprises 16 residues. With V trimmed by 6 bases and J by 4 bases, 9 bases remained unmatched. The CDR3 reads CASRVLSGSATGELFF. CDR3 bases: TGTGCCAGCAGAGTTCTTAGCGGGAGCGCCACCGGGGAGCTGTTTTTT.

This clone was observed a single time. The gene calls are TRBV28 and TRBJ2-2, with D perhaps TRBD1 (6 bases). The germline gives CDR1 MDHEN, CDR2 SYDVKM. This CDR3 is 15 amino acids long. V gave up 5 bases and J gave up 6 bases, with 16 bases separating them. CDR3 in amino acids: CASSDQQGVPGELFF. The CDR3 bases are TGTGCCAGCAGTGACCAACAGGGAGTCCCCGGGGAGCTGTTTTTT. The entire variable domain, with the rest obtained from reference TRBV28 and TRBJ2-2, is as follows: DVKVTQSSRYLVKRTGEKVFLECVQDMDHENMFWYRQDPGLGLRLIYFSYDVKMKEKGDIPEGYSVSREKKERFSLILESASTNQTSMYLCASSDQQGVPGELFFGEGSRLTVL.

V is TRBV5-4 and J is TRBJ1-2; D is ambiguous. The CDR3 sequence is 15 residues long. V was clipped by 0 bases and J by 1 base, with 10 bases between them. Germline V gene data show CDR1 as SGHNT and CDR2 as YYREEE (reference sequence). Here the CDR3 DNA reads TGTGCCAGCAGCTTGGTGGTGGAGGGTAACTATGGCTACACCTTC. As protein: CASSLVVEGNYGYTF.

V and J are TRBV5-1 and TRBJ1-2, with unresolved D. The CDR3 has 13 residues. Trimming removed 0 bases from V and 3 bases from J, with 6 bases in between. Germline values: CDR1 SGHRS, CDR2 YFSETQ. The chain's CDR3 is CASSLDRDYGYTF. CDR3 in DNA: TGCGCCAGCAGCTTGGATCGCGACTATGGCTACACCTTC.

With respect to this clone: The junction and the germline gene differ at one end; a read error may be behind it. The rearrangement joins TRBV3-1 (or the pseudogene TRBV3-2) to TRBJ2-1; TRBD2 matches at 7 bases. Per germline, CDR1 LGHDT and CDR2 YNNKEL (reference sequence). This CDR3 comprises 13 residues. Here the CDR3 DNA reads TGTGCCAGCAGCAGGGAGCGGGAAGGCGGTCAACTCTTC. This encodes CASSREREGGQLF.

The chain recombines TRBV29-1 with TRBJ2-5; possible D gene TRBD2, 5 bases. The germline V and J ends were trimmed by 4 bases and 1 base, with 13 bases remaining between them. Germline V gene data show CDR1 as SQVTM and CDR2 as ANQGSEA. The CDR3 has 14 residues. The DNA of the CDR3 is TGCAGCGTTGCTTACCGACTACTCCAAGAGACCCAGTACTTC. Protein sequence: CSVAYRLLQETQYF.

This chain links TRBV3-1 (or the pseudogene TRBV3-2) with TRBJ2-2; the match to TRBD2 covers 11 bases. J gave up 4 bases and V 3 bases, and 4 bases lay outside the gene matches. This CDR3 is built from 16 residues. Germline-derived CDR1 and CDR2 are LGHDT and YNNKEL (reference sequence). Here the CDR3 reads CASSHKGTSGTGELFF. CDR3 DNA sequence: TGTGCCAGCAGCCACAAGGGGACTAGCGGCACCGGGGAGCTGTTTTTT.

The chain carries TRBV9 and TRBJ1-1, with D unresolved. Trimming cost V 0 bases and J 4 bases, with 10 bases left between them. Looked up from germline, CDR1 is SGDLS and CDR2 is YYNGEE. This CDR3 contains 14 residues. The CDR3 is CASSVGQAVTEAFF. The CDR3 DNA is TGTGCCAGCAGCGTAGGCCAGGCAGTCACTGAAGCTTTCTTT.

The CDR3 reads CASSLDGTGRYGYTF. The CDR3 nucleotides read TGCGCCAGCAGCTTGGATGGGACAGGGCGCTATGGCTACACCTTC. The chain uses TRBV5-1 and TRBJ1-2; 9 bases align to TRBD1. The V and J ends lost 0 bases and 4 bases, in that order; junction bases with no gene match: 4. Germline V gives CDR1 SGHRS, CDR2 YFSETQ. The CDR3 extends over 15 amino acids.

A single count supports this clone. The chain couples TRBV7-2 to TRBJ2-2; 7 positions match TRBD2. This CDR3 has 15 amino acids. Germline V gives CDR1 SGHTA, CDR2 FQGNSA. J was trimmed by 5 bases and V by 3 bases; bases with no gene match: 6. As DNA, the CDR3 is TGTGCCAGCAGCTTCCCCGCGGGAGTTACCGGGGAGCTGTTTTTT. Protein sequence: CASSFPAGVTGELFF.